The T cell receptor (beta chain) under discussion was sequenced for a study of memory B cells and T cells in multiple sclerosis. Looked up from germline, CDR1 is KGHSH and CDR2 is LQKENI. V was trimmed by 3 bases and J by 5 bases, leaving 16 bases between them. This CDR3 has 15 amino acids. With respect to this clone: Its cognate antigen is unknown.

General observations from the study: Shared clonotype counts depended on differing compartment clone-set sizes and were normalized.

CFSE-dim autoproliferating and CFSE-high non-proliferating T cells from unstimulated culture were sequenced separately. Cultures began with about 45 million CFSE-labeled PBMCs, unstimulated for 7 days, with replicate wells pooled. PBMCs were labeled with 0.5 uM CFSE and cultured without exogenous stimuli. The method was immunoSEQ multiplex PCR; TCRdb's version includes in-frame clones alone and lacks a portion of them. The sample holds about 32,000 clones, about 83% seen once. The genes are TRBV18 and TRBJ2-5, with unresolved D. Sequenced: PBMCs from blood kept in culture. The source is a human donor with multiple sclerosis. The CDR3 DNA is TGTGCCAGCTCACCCGATACCGGGTCGAGGGAGACCCAGTACTTC. Protein: CASSPDTGSRETQYF.